The source of this T cell receptor beta chain is a study of shared clonotypes between healthy human individuals. Study-level information: Donor composition was a couple of women and a few men, aged 18 to 49. Three plates each covered CD4 naive and memory; CD8 naive two, CD8 memory one.

The CDR3 loop spans 16 amino acids. The germline V gene encodes CDR1 PRHDT and CDR2 FYEKMQ (reference sequence). V trimming: 3 bases; J trimming: 1 base; junction bases outside the gene matches: 0. It was CD45RO-negative cells, positively selected for CCR7, that made up naive CD8 cells, with terminally differentiated effector memory CD45RA+ cells excluded. Samples underwent the assay at deep level. Method: immunoSEQ multiplex PCR; TCRdb's copy keeps in-frame clones and lacks some. Of more than 2 million clones in the sample, roughly 94% were seen once. As for this clone: The sample holds other DNA sequences that translate to the same CDR3.

This chain links TRBV13 with TRBJ2-5, with 15 bases that match TRBD2. The material sequenced was naive CD8+ T cells sorted from blood. The sequence came from a man aged 18-30 years in good health. The CDR3 spells CASSLGLAGGQETQYF. The CDR3 nucleotides read TGTGCCAGCAGCTTGGGACTAGCGGGGGGCCAAGAGACCCAGTACTTC.